This paragraph covers one T cell receptor beta chain sequence. As yet, its antigen is unknown. The protocol was immunoSEQ multiplex PCR, while the TCRdb copy is restricted to in-frame clones and leaves out a portion. This table has approximately 160,000 clones, roughly 96% appearing once. The data derive from a study of cytomegalovirus exposure and HLA in healthy donors. Study findings and constraints: In vitro testing confirmed three CMV-associated chains as specific for CMV antigens. Some public TCRs appeared in many individuals, while most sequences were rare. There were under 200 TCR beta chains listed as cytomegalovirus-associated.

The ends were cut back, 2 bases at V and 8 bases at J, with 15 bases in the middle. The CDR3 extends over 14 amino acids. Germline V gene sequence: CDR1 MNHNY, CDR2 SVGAGI (reference sequence). The source material was PBMCs. V gene TRBV6-6 combines with J gene TRBJ1-1; no firm D call. The sequence derives from a woman aged 18-29 years in good health and CMV-seronegative. CDR3 DNA: TGTGCCAGCAGTTACGGCACAGAATCATACGAAGCTTTCTTT. This gives the protein CASSYGTESYEAFF.